These T cell receptor beta chains were read from a single sample in a study of blood T cells in healthy people across ages. TCRdb recomputed calls from the 5' RACE reads with MiXCR, one row per CDR3 protein. The data show 1.5 million to 2 million distinct CDR3 sequences, 28% seen once. Sequenced sample: blood. The receptors were sampled from a woman aged 25 to 39 in good health. The CDR3 runs from the conserved cysteine through the conserved F or W. The D gene is left open where the match is weak. The listing skips clone size in some rows; elsewhere it reads once, few, many or a size class.

j_gene: TRBJ1-2
abundance: -
v_gene: TRBV27
d_gene: -
CDR3aa: CASSLSGGMEGYTF
CDR3nt: TGTGCCAGCAGTTTATCTGGGGGTATGGAAGGCTACACCTTC

j_gene: TRBJ1-1
abundance: -
v_gene: TRBV12-3/TRBV12-4
d_gene: -
CDR3aa: CASSFRGGVNTGAFF
CDR3nt: TGTGCCAGCAGTTTCCGGGGTGGGGTAAACACTGGAGCTTTCTTT

j_gene: TRBJ1-1
abundance: -
v_gene: TRBV16
d_gene: -
CDR3aa: CASSQWAGSVGAFF
CDR3nt: TGTGCCAGCAGCCAATGGGCCGGGTCGGTTGGAGCTTTCTTT

j_gene: TRBJ1-3
abundance: -
v_gene: TRBV7-2
d_gene: -
CDR3aa: CASSPQGAGNTIYF
CDR3nt: TGTGCCAGCAGCCCACAGGGTGCTGGAAACACCATATATTTT

j_gene: TRBJ2-5
abundance: few
v_gene: TRBV20-1
d_gene: TRBD2
CDR3aa: CSALKGLAGAIELGTQYF
CDR3nt: TGCAGTGCTTTAAAAGGACTAGCGGGAGCTATTGAACTGGGGACCCAGTACTTC

j_gene: TRBJ2-3
abundance: -
v_gene: TRBV6-6
d_gene: TRBD2
CDR3aa: CASTVPGGGVTDTQYF
CDR3nt: TGTGCCAGCACGGTCCCTGGCGGGGGAGTCACAGATACGCAGTATTTT

j_gene: TRBJ2-1
abundance: -
v_gene: TRBV7-2
d_gene: TRBD2
CDR3aa: CASSSQLAGVLNEQFF
CDR3nt: TGTGCCAGCAGCTCCCAACTAGCGGGGGTACTGAATGAGCAGTTCTTC

j_gene: TRBJ2-1
abundance: few
v_gene: TRBV11-2
d_gene: -
CDR3aa: CASSLGLKGNNEQFF
CDR3nt: TGTGCCAGCAGCTTGGGACTGAAAGGCAACAATGAGCAGTTCTTC

j_gene: TRBJ2-7
abundance: -
v_gene: TRBV15
d_gene: TRBD2
CDR3aa: CATSRLAGGTYEQYF
CDR3nt: TGTGCCACCAGCAGACTAGCGGGGGGTACTTACGAGCAGTACTTC

j_gene: TRBJ2-7
abundance: -
v_gene: TRBV30
d_gene: TRBD2
CDR3aa: CAFTPPSGRAYEQYF
CDR3nt: TGTGCCTTTACCCCCCCTAGCGGGAGGGCTTACGAGCAGTACTTC

j_gene: TRBJ2-4
abundance: -
v_gene: TRBV2
d_gene: TRBD2
CDR3aa: CASSGGLAGNIQYF
CDR3nt: TGTGCCAGCAGTGGTGGACTAGCCGGGAACATTCAGTACTTC

j_gene: TRBJ2-7
abundance: -
v_gene: TRBV20-1
d_gene: -
CDR3aa: CSAQIGQRGNEQYF
CDR3nt: TGCAGTGCTCAAATCGGACAAAGAGGAAACGAGCAGTACTTC

j_gene: TRBJ2-1
abundance: -
v_gene: TRBV7-2
d_gene: TRBD2
CDR3aa: CASSLVSTSGQETQFF
CDR3nt: TGTGCCAGCAGCTTAGTCAGCACTAGCGGACAAGAGACCCAGTTCTTC

j_gene: TRBJ2-4
abundance: few
v_gene: TRBV9
d_gene: TRBD1
CDR3aa: CASSAPLGQGENIQYF
CDR3nt: TGTGCCAGCAGCGCCCCCCTCGGGCAGGGGGAAAACATTCAGTACTTC

j_gene: TRBJ2-5
abundance: -
v_gene: TRBV5-1
d_gene: TRBD2
CDR3aa: CASSLAGGTHTETQYF
CDR3nt: TGCGCCAGCAGCTTGGCCGGGGGGACTCATACGGAGACCCAGTACTTC

j_gene: TRBJ2-7
abundance: many
v_gene: TRBV15
d_gene: -
CDR3aa: CATSSSPGGYEQYF
CDR3nt: TGTGCCACCAGCTCGTCCCCTGGAGGCTACGAGCAGTACTTC

j_gene: TRBJ1-2
abundance: -
v_gene: TRBV5-5
d_gene: -
CDR3aa: CASSLARAHGYTF
CDR3nt: TGTGCCAGCAGCTTGGCCAGGGCTCATGGCTACACCTTC

j_gene: TRBJ2-7
abundance: -
v_gene: TRBV20-1
d_gene: -
CDR3aa: CSAAGTETYEQYF
CDR3nt: TGCAGTGCCGCCGGGACGGAAACCTACGAGCAGTACTTC

j_gene: TRBJ2-7
abundance: -
v_gene: TRBV5-1
d_gene: -
CDR3aa: CASSFGLSGSYEQYF
CDR3nt: TGCGCCAGCAGCTTCGGACTCAGCGGTTCCTACGAGCAGTACTTC

j_gene: TRBJ1-2
abundance: few
v_gene: TRBV28
d_gene: -
CDR3aa: CASSFGKTGYTF
CDR3nt: TGTGCCAGCAGTTTTGGTAAGACTGGCTACACCTTC

j_gene: TRBJ2-7
abundance: -
v_gene: TRBV20-1
d_gene: TRBD2
CDR3aa: CGAHASGSTYEQYF
CDR3nt: TGCGGTGCCCACGCTAGCGGGAGTACCTACGAGCAGTACTTC

j_gene: TRBJ2-1
abundance: many
v_gene: TRBV7-3
d_gene: TRBD2
CDR3aa: CASSQGLAGGYYNEQFF
CDR3nt: TGTGCCAGCAGTCAAGGACTAGCGGGGGGCTACTACAATGAGCAGTTCTTC

j_gene: TRBJ2-7
abundance: few
v_gene: TRBV9
d_gene: -
CDR3aa: CASSVGPSAYNEQYF
CDR3nt: TGTGCCAGCAGCGTAGGTCCTTCGGCCTACAATGAGCAGTACTTC

j_gene: TRBJ2-1
abundance: -
v_gene: TRBV6-2/TRBV6-3
d_gene: -
CDR3aa: CASTLKPSRNEQFF
CDR3nt: TGTGCCAGCACCCTAAAGCCTAGCAGGAATGAGCAGTTCTTC

j_gene: TRBJ1-1
abundance: -
v_gene: TRBV7-2
d_gene: -
CDR3aa: CASSFARAHTEAFF
CDR3nt: TGTGCCAGCAGCTTTGCTCGGGCGCACACTGAAGCTTTCTTT

j_gene: TRBJ1-2
abundance: -
v_gene: TRBV29-1
d_gene: -
CDR3aa: CSVGHLGASPKSLYGYTF
CDR3nt: TGCAGCGTTGGACACCTGGGAGCGAGTCCGAAAAGCCTCTATGGCTACACCTTC

j_gene: TRBJ2-1
abundance: few
v_gene: TRBV12-3/TRBV12-4
d_gene: TRBD2
CDR3aa: CASSRTSGGMGNEQFF
CDR3nt: TGTGCCAGCAGTCGAACTAGCGGAGGAATGGGGAATGAGCAGTTCTTC

j_gene: TRBJ2-1
abundance: many
v_gene: TRBV5-1
d_gene: -
CDR3aa: CASSLGGTTYNEQFF
CDR3nt: TGTGCCAGCAGTTTGGGCGGAACAACCTACAATGAGCAGTTCTTC

j_gene: TRBJ1-2
abundance: many
v_gene: TRBV27
d_gene: TRBD1
CDR3aa: CASSWDSSNYGYTF
CDR3nt: TGTGCCAGCAGTTGGGACAGCTCTAACTATGGCTACACCTTC

j_gene: TRBJ2-3
abundance: many
v_gene: TRBV10-3
d_gene: TRBD2
CDR3aa: CAISSLAVDTDTQYF
CDR3nt: TGTGCCATCAGCTCCCTAGCGGTTGACACAGATACGCAGTATTTT

j_gene: TRBJ2-1
abundance: -
v_gene: TRBV20-1
d_gene: -
CDR3aa: CSGRVGGYNERFF
CDR3nt: TGCAGCGGACGCGTGGGAGGCTACAATGAGCGGTTCTTC

j_gene: TRBJ2-5
abundance: -
v_gene: TRBV20-1
d_gene: -
CDR3aa: CRARGYNEQYF
CDR3nt: TGCAGGGCTAGAGGCTACAATGAGCAGTACTTC

j_gene: TRBJ2-3
abundance: few
v_gene: TRBV7-2
d_gene: -
CDR3aa: CASSVSVYTDTQYF
CDR3nt: TGTGCCAGCAGCGTTAGCGTCTACACAGATACGCAGTATTTT

j_gene: TRBJ2-7
abundance: -
v_gene: TRBV12-3/TRBV12-4
d_gene: TRBD1
CDR3aa: CTSSFRGQAQYEQYF
CDR3nt: TGTACCAGCAGTTTCAGGGGACAGGCACAGTACGAGCAGTACTTC

j_gene: TRBJ2-1
abundance: -
v_gene: TRBV6-2/TRBV6-3
d_gene: -
CDR3aa: CASRGAVYNEQFF
CDR3nt: TGTGCCAGCAGGGGAGCGGTGTACAATGAGCAGTTCTTC

j_gene: TRBJ2-7
abundance: few
v_gene: TRBV5-1
d_gene: TRBD2
CDR3aa: CASSGTSGSLRDEQYF
CDR3nt: TGCGCCAGCAGCGGGACTAGCGGGAGTCTTCGTGACGAGCAGTACTTC

j_gene: TRBJ1-4
abundance: many
v_gene: TRBV7-2
d_gene: -
CDR3aa: CASSPTPATNEKLFF
CDR3nt: TGTGCCAGCAGCCCCACACCTGCAACTAATGAAAAACTGTTTTTT

j_gene: TRBJ2-7
abundance: few
v_gene: TRBV12-3/TRBV12-4
d_gene: -
CDR3aa: CASSLIGAAYEQYF
CDR3nt: TGTGCCAGCAGTTTGATAGGGGCCGCCTACGAGCAGTACTTC

j_gene: TRBJ2-1
abundance: few
v_gene: TRBV28
d_gene: -
CDR3aa: CASRFTYEQFF
CDR3nt: TGTGCCAGCAGGTTCACCTATGAGCAGTTCTTC

j_gene: TRBJ2-7
abundance: -
v_gene: TRBV7-2
d_gene: -
CDR3aa: CASSFAAPAYEQYF
CDR3nt: TGTGCCAGCAGCTTCGCAGCGCCGGCGTACGAGCAGTACTTC

j_gene: TRBJ1-3
abundance: few
v_gene: TRBV29-1
d_gene: TRBD1
CDR3aa: CSARSGTGFGNTIYF
CDR3nt: TGCAGCGCCCGAAGTGGGACAGGGTTTGGAAACACCATATATTTT